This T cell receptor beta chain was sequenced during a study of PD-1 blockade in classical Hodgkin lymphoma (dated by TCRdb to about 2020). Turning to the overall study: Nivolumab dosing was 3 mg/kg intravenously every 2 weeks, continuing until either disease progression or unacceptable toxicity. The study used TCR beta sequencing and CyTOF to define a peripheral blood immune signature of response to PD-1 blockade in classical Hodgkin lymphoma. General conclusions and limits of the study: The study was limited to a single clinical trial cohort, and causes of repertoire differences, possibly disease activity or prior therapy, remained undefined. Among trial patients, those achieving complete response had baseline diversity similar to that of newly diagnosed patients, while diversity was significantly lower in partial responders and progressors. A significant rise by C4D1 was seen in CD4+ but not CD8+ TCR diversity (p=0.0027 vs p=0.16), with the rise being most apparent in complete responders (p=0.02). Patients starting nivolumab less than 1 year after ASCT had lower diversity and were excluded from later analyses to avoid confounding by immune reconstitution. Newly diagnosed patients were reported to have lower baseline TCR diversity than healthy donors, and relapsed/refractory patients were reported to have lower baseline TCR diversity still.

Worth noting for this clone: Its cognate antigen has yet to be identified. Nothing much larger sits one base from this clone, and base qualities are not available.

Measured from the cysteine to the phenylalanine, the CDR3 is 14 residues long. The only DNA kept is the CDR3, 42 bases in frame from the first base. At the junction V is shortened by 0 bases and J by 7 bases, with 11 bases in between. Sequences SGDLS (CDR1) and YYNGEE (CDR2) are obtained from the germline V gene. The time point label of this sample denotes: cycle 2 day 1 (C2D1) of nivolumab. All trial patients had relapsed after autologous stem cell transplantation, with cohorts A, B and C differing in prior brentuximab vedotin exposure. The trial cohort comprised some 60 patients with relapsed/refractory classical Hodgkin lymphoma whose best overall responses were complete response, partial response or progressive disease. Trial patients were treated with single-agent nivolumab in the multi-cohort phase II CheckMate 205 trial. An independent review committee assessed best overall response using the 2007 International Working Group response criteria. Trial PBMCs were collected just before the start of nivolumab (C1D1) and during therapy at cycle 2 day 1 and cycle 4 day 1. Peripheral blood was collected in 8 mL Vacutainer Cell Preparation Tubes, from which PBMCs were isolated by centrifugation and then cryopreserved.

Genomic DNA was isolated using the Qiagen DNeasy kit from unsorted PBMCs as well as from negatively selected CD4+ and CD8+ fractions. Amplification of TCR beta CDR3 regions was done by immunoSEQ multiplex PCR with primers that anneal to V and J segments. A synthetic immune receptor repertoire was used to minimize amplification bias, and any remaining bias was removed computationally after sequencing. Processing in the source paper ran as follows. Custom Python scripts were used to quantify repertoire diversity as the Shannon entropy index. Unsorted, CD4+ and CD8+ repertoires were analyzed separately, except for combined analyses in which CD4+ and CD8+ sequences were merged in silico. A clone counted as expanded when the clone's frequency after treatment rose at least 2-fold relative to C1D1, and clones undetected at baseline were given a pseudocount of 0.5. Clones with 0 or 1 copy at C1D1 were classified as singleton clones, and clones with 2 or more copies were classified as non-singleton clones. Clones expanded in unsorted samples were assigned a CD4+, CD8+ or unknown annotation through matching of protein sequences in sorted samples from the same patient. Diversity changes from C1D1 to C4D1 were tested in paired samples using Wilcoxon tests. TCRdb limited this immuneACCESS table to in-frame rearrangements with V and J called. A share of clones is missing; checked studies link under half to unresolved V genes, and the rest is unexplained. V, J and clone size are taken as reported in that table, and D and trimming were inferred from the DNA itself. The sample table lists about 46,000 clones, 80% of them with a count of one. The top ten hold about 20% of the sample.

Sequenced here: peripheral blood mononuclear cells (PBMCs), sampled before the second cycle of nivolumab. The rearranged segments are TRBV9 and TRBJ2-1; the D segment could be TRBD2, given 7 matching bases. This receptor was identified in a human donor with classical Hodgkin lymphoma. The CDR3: CASSVGRGRNEQFF. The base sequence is TGTGCCAGCAGCGTAGGGCGGGGGCGGAATGAGCAGTTCTTC.